This entry lists 22 T cell receptor beta chains sequenced from one sample in a study of T cells after yellow fever vaccination. TCRdb reanalysed the 5' RACE reads using MiXCR and keeps one entry per CDR3 protein. Counted here are approximately 300,000 distinct CDR3 sequences, around 7.3% occurring once; the ten biggest clones make up roughly a sixth. The sequencing used PBMCs, collected roughly 45 days after the first yellow fever vaccination. Source of these receptors: a man aged 18 to 29 who received the YFV17D yellow fever vaccine.

This clonotype was counted a few times. This chain uses TRBV29-1 with TRBJ2-3, with D perhaps assigned TRBD1 or TRBD2 (5 bases each). Trimming pared 7 bases from V and 4 bases from J, leaving 18 bases between. Germline loops: CDR1 SQVTM, CDR2 ANQGSEA. The CDR3 loop spans 14 amino acids. The CDR3 coding sequence is TGCAGCGCCTGGGACCCCCGGGGACCAGATACGCAGTATTTT. Translating it yields CSAWDPRGPDTQYF.

V is TRBV4-3 and J is TRBJ1-5, with D hard to call. With 0 bases removed from V and 7 bases from J, the gap between germline ends came to 7 bases. Germline CDR1 LGHNA, CDR2 YSLEER. The CDR3 is made up of 13 amino acids. As DNA, the CDR3 is TGCGCCAGCAGCCAAGAGAGGAACCAGCCCCAGCATTTT. It yields the protein CASSQERNQPQHF.

This chain connects TRBV25-1 to TRBJ2-7; TRBD1 matches at 10 bases. The trim removed 3 bases at V and 2 bases at J, leaving 7 bases unmatched. The germline gives CDR1 MGHDK, CDR2 SYGVNS. This CDR3 region has 16 residues. The CDR3 sequence is CASSDPGTGATYEQYF. As DNA, the CDR3 is TGTGCCAGCAGTGATCCCGGGACAGGGGCTACCTACGAGCAGTACTTC.

This clonotype appeared a few times. The chain has TRBV7-9 and TRBJ2-2; D gene ambiguous. CDR3 length equals 12 residues. The V gene lost 8 bases and the J gene lost 1 base, with 5 bases spanning the gap. Germline CDR1 is SEHNR and CDR2 is FQNEAQ (reference sequence). The CDR3 DNA follows: TGTGCCAGCGGCGTGAACACCGGGGAGCTGTTTTTT. Protein sequence: CASGVNTGELFF.

The rearrangement links TRBV14 to TRBJ1-2; tentatively, D is TRBD1 (5 bases). The germline gives CDR1 SGHDN, CDR2 FVKESK. V was pared by 4 bases and J by 8 bases, with 17 bases between. The CDR3 is made up of 14 amino acids. The CDR3 coding sequence is TGTGCCAGCAGCCTTAACTTACAGGTAGACGGCTACACCTTC. Translated, it gives CASSLNLQVDGYTF.

In its sample, this clonotype was seen many times. V usage is TRBV28 and J usage is TRBJ1-2, with 8 bases matching TRBD1. CDR3 length: 14 residues. Germline V gives CDR1 MDHEN, CDR2 SYDVKM. V lost 5 bases, J lost 8 bases, and 10 bases stayed unmatched. The CDR3 DNA reads as TGTGCCAGCAGTGAACTAGGGACAGGCCGCGGCTACACCTTC. Translating it yields CASSELGTGRGYTF.

This sequence joins TRBV4-3 and TRBJ1-2, with D uncertain. Trimming removed 0 bases from V and 8 bases from J, with 13 bases in between. This CDR3 has 14 amino acids. Germline V gene lookup returns CDR1 LGHNA and CDR2 YSLEER. The CDR3 sequence is CASSQDGRARGYTF. The CDR3 DNA follows: TGCGCCAGCAGCCAAGATGGGAGGGCACGAGGCTACACCTTC.

The rearrangement links TRBV6-1 to TRBJ1-1, with D perhaps matching TRBD1 (5 bases). CDR1 is MNHNS, CDR2 SASEGT, per germline. CDR3 length: 14 amino acids. V was clipped by 5 bases and J by 3 bases, with 13 bases between them. The CDR3 spells CASSILLGDTEAFF. DNA for the CDR3: TGTGCCAGCAGTATCCTCCTAGGGGACACTGAAGCTTTCTTT.

This clonotype was counted at least ten times. The V gene is TRBV5-4, the J gene TRBJ2-1, with 10 bases identical to TRBD2. This CDR3 comprises 15 residues. V was clipped by 1 base and J by 7 bases; unmatched bases: 5. Germline CDR1 SGHNT, CDR2 YYREEE (reference sequence). CDR3 sequence reads: CASSLISSGGNEQFF. In nucleotides, the CDR3 is TGTGCCAGCAGCTTGATATCTAGCGGGGGTAATGAGCAGTTCTTC.

This clonotype has at least ten counts. CDR3 amino acids: CASSLTWRGSYNEQFF. For the CDR3, the DNA is TGTGCCAGCAGCTTAACGTGGAGGGGCTCCTACAATGAGCAGTTCTTC. This rearrangement joins TRBV7-2 to TRBJ2-1, with D possibly being TRBD2 (6 bases). Trimming removed 2 bases at V and 0 bases at J, with 11 bases between. This CDR3 comprises 16 residues. From germline, CDR1 is SGHTA and CDR2 FQGNSA.

The table lists this clonotype with a few counts. The rearrangement uses TRBV5-1 and TRBJ2-1, with TRBD1 identical over 7 bases. Unmatched junction bases numbered 7, after V lost 4 bases and J lost 0 bases. This CDR3 is built from 16 residues. Germline CDR1 is SGHRS and CDR2 is YFSETQ. CDR3 sequence (DNA): TGCGCCAGCAGCCCACAGGGGTCAAGCTCCTACAATGAGCAGTTCTTC. Protein: CASSPQGSSSYNEQFF. Variable domain in full (rest from reference TRBV5-1 and TRBJ2-1): KAGVTQTPRYLIKTRGQQVTLSCSPISGHRSVSWYQQTPGQGLQFLFEYFSETQRNKGNFPGRFSGRQFSNSRSEMNVSTLELGDSALYLCASSPQGSSSYNEQFFGPGTRLTVL.

This clonotype was observed a few times. The chain employs TRBV12-3 or TRBV12-4 and TRBJ1-1; D not resolved. The CDR3 contains 12 residues. Trimming took 8 bases from V and 1 from J, leaving 8 bases between them. The CDR3 reads CASEAWNTEAFF. The CDR3 DNA reads TGTGCCAGCGAGGCCTGGAACACTGAAGCTTTCTTT.

The chain combines TRBV15 with TRBJ2-2; a possible D gene is TRBD2 (6 bases). The CDR3 consists of 16 residues. Germline-derived CDR1 and CDR2 are LNHNV and YYDKDF (reference sequence). The V end lost 5 bases, the J end lost 7 bases, and 20 bases lay between the germline ends. In DNA, the CDR3 is TGTGCCACCAGCGGGGACTTGGACTCATGGGGCGGGGAGCTGTTTTTT. Translating gives CATSGDLDSWGGELFF.

This clonotype has only a few counts. The chain recombines TRBV5-1 with TRBJ2-5; possibly TRBD1 for D (6 bases). The CDR3 sequence is 16 residues long. Germline V CDR1 and CDR2: SGHRS, YFSETQ. The V and J ends lost 2 bases and 2 bases respectively, with 16 bases between them. The CDR3 here is CASSLQNRGGQETQYF. As DNA, the CDR3 is TGCGCCAGCAGCTTACAAAATCGAGGGGGACAAGAGACCCAGTACTTC.

In its sample, this clonotype was seen many times. CDR3 nucleotides: TGCGCCAGCAGCTTGGAAAGCTATGGCTACACCTTC. Its protein is CASSLESYGYTF. This chain uses TRBV5-1 with TRBJ1-2; D is unresolved. Trimming took 0 bases from V and 4 from J, leaving 4 bases between them. Germline V gene sequence: CDR1 SGHRS, CDR2 YFSETQ. The CDR3 sequence is 12 residues long.

The table lists this clonotype with a few counts. The chain combines TRBV20-1 with TRBJ1-5; D possibly corresponds to TRBD1 (5 bases). CDR1 is DFQATT and CDR2 is SNEGSKA in the germline V gene (reference sequence). The CDR3 runs to 12 residues. Deletions cut 6 bases from V and 4 bases from J, with 10 bases between. The CDR3 DNA is TGCAGTGCAAGGACACTTAATCAGCCCCAGCATTTT. Protein product: CSARTLNQPQHF.

The J gene is TRBJ1-1, the V gene TRBV2, with D perhaps TRBD1 (6 bases). Germline V lookup: CDR1 SNHLY, CDR2 FYNNEI. Trimming removed 3 bases at V and 10 bases at J, with 12 bases between. This CDR3 contains 12 residues. The CDR3 region is CASSDRGRVAFF. DNA for the CDR3: TGTGCCAGCAGTGACAGGGGTCGGGTAGCTTTCTTT.

The V gene is TRBV20-1, the J gene TRBJ1-5; TRBD1 might be the D (5 bases). The CDR3 is made up of 14 amino acids. Deletions cut 6 bases from V and 5 bases from J, with 17 bases between. Germline-derived CDR1 and CDR2 are DFQATT and SNEGSKA (reference sequence). The CDR3 region has the DNA TGCAGTGCAAAGGGACTGCCGGGAGATCAGCCCCAGCATTTT. This codes for CSAKGLPGDQPQHF.

The rearrangement joins TRBV4-1 to TRBJ2-5; 9 positions agree with TRBD2. This CDR3 spans 15 amino acids. The germline V gene has CDR1 MGHRA and CDR2 YSYEKL. The junction had 8 bases not matched to a gene; V was cut back by 4 bases and J by 5 bases. Here the CDR3 reads CASSPRTSVGETQYF. The DNA for the CDR3 is TGCGCCAGCAGCCCCCGGACTAGCGTAGGGGAGACCCAGTACTTC.

The chain uses TRBV7-2 and TRBJ1-2; D might be TRBD1 (6 bases). V was clipped by 1 base and J by 2 bases, with 11 bases between them. The CDR3 is made up of 15 amino acids. The germline CDR1 and CDR2 sequences are SGHTA and FQGNSA. As DNA, the CDR3 is TGTGCCAGCAGCTTAGGCAGGGGCGAAAACTATGGCTACACCTTC. The encoded protein is CASSLGRGENYGYTF.

The chain uses TRBV5-8 and TRBJ1-2; TRBD1 matches at 7 bases. This CDR3 spans 16 amino acids. V was clipped by 0 bases and J by 3 bases; unmatched bases: 8. Germline CDR1 SGHTS, CDR2 YDEGEE. CDR3 loop: CASSLDVEGADYGYTF. The CDR3 DNA reads TGTGCCAGCAGCTTGGATGTGGAGGGGGCCGACTATGGCTACACCTTC.

The chain has TRBV5-1 and TRBJ1-3; D call uncertain. The V end lost 4 bases, the J end lost 0 bases, and 11 bases lay between the germline ends. CDR1 and CDR2 from the germline V gene are SGHRS and YFSETQ. This CDR3 is 15 amino acids long. CDR3 DNA sequence: TGCGCCAGCAGCGCGGGTGGCTACTCTGGAAACACCATATATTTT. Translation: CASSAGGYSGNTIYF.